One and the same sample provided the 26 T cell receptor beta chains below, sequenced in a study of T cell responses to AZD1222 COVID-19 vaccine. The table came from immunoSEQ multiplex PCR; TCRdb's copy has only in-frame clones and leaves some out. The sample carries about 150,000 clones, 90% recorded once. The source material was peripheral blood, sampled 28 days after the second AZD1222 dose. These receptors all stem from an adult who received the AZD1222 COVID-19 vaccine.

The rearrangement joins TRBV18 to TRBJ1-2; weak D call: TRBD1 (6 bases). From germline, CDR1 is KGHSH and CDR2 LQKENI. The CDR3 is 12 amino acids. Trimming stripped 4 bases from V and 7 bases from J, with 10 bases between. The DNA for the CDR3 is TGTGCCAGCTCACAGGGGGAGGCTGGCTACACCTTC. Its protein product is CASSQGEAGYTF.

V and J are TRBV5-1 and TRBJ1-1; D not certain. CDR1 and CDR2 from the germline V gene are SGHRS and YFSETQ. V was pared by 0 bases and J by 3 bases, with 15 bases between. The CDR3 spans 16 residues. The CDR3 sequence is CASSLVVGTSDTEAFF. The CDR3 DNA follows: TGCGCCAGCAGCTTGGTTGTTGGAACCTCGGACACTGAAGCTTTCTTT.

The CDR3 nucleotides read TGCAGCGTTGTTGGCGTAAGCTCCTACGAGCAGTACTTC. Its protein is CSVVGVSSYEQYF. The genes are TRBV29-1 and TRBJ2-7, with D hard to call. The CDR3 sequence is 13 residues long. The germline V gene encodes CDR1 SQVTM and CDR2 ANQGSEA. The germline V and J ends were trimmed by 4 bases and 0 bases, with 10 bases remaining between them.

V is TRBV12-3 or TRBV12-4 and J is TRBJ1-5; no firm D call. V lost 5 bases, J lost 9 bases, and 14 bases lay in between. CDR3 size: 13 residues. The CDR3 coding sequence is TGTGCCAGCAGTCCTAGGCCTAGTGGGCCCCAGCATTTT. Its translation is CASSPRPSGPQHF.

V gene TRBV2 combines with J gene TRBJ1-2; a weak D match, TRBD1 (5 bases). Trimming removed 3 bases from V and 4 bases from J, with 9 bases in between. Germline V gene lookup returns CDR1 SNHLY and CDR2 FYNNEI. The CDR3 is made up of 13 amino acids. This chain's CDR3 is CASSETEIYGYTF. The CDR3 nucleotides are TGTGCCAGCAGTGAGACAGAGATCTATGGCTACACCTTC.

The chain has TRBV24-1 and TRBJ2-3; D not resolved. Germline V CDR1 and CDR2: KGHDR, SFDVKD. This CDR3 is 15 amino acids long. V dropped 4 bases and J dropped 2 bases, with 12 bases sitting between them. As DNA, the CDR3 is TGTGCCACCAGTGAGCGTTTAAACCCCACAGATACGCAGTATTTT. This gives the protein CATSERLNPTDTQYF.

The rearrangement links TRBV12-3 or TRBV12-4 to TRBJ1-3; D not certain. V lost 8 bases, J lost 0 bases, and 8 bases lay in between. The CDR3 is made up of 13 amino acids. This CDR3 reads CASYQSSGNTIYF. The CDR3 bases are TGTGCCAGCTATCAGAGCTCTGGAAACACCATATATTTT.

The chain carries TRBV10-3 and TRBJ2-1, with 7 nucleotides matching TRBD1. J was trimmed by 0 bases and V by 5 bases; bases with no gene match: 4. The CDR3 spans 15 residues. CDR1 is ENHRY, CDR2 SYGVKD, per germline. The CDR3 region is CAISIDRVSYNEQFF. The CDR3 bases are TGTGCCATCAGTATAGACAGGGTCTCCTACAATGAGCAGTTCTTC.

This CDR3 reads CASSQLTGDASLANYGYTF. CDR3 nucleotides: TGTGCCAGCAGCCAGCTGACAGGGGATGCCTCGTTAGCTAACTATGGCTACACCTTC. The chain is built from TRBV3-1 (or the pseudogene TRBV3-2) and TRBJ1-2, with 8 bases matching TRBD1. The CDR3 consists of 19 residues. The germline V gene encodes CDR1 LGHDT and CDR2 YNNKEL (reference sequence). Trimming at V came to 3 bases and at J to 0 bases, leaving 15 bases not matched to a gene.

The chain links TRBV7-9 to TRBJ2-7, with no clear D. Germline CDR1 is SEHNR and CDR2 is FQNEAQ (reference sequence). With 8 bases removed from V and 1 base from J, the gap between germline ends came to 6 bases. The length of the CDR3 is 11 residues. This CDR3 reads CASAGSYEQYF. The CDR3 region has the DNA TGTGCCAGCGCCGGTTCCTACGAGCAGTACTTC.

The V call is TRBV5-1, the J call TRBJ2-3, with D uncertain. CDR1 is SGHRS, CDR2 YFSETQ, per germline. With 0 bases removed from V and 3 bases from J, the gap between germline ends came to 11 bases. The CDR3 runs to 15 residues. The CDR3: CASSLDPVRTDTQYF. CDR3 sequence (DNA): TGCGCCAGCAGCTTGGATCCGGTGCGGACAGATACGCAGTATTTT.

The chain has TRBV6-6 and TRBJ1-2; 8 bases are shared with TRBD1. Trimming removed 2 bases from V and 4 bases from J; junction bases left unmatched: 6. Germline loops: CDR1 MNHNY, CDR2 SVGAGI (reference sequence). The CDR3 runs to 15 residues. The CDR3 DNA is TGTGCCAGCAGTTACAGGACAGGGAGGGGCTATGGCTACACCTTC. Translated: CASSYRTGRGYGYTF.

The rearrangement links TRBV2 to TRBJ2-7; TRBD2 matches 7 bases. The CDR3 consists of 17 residues. The germline gives CDR1 SNHLY, CDR2 FYNNEI. The junction had 8 bases not matched to a gene; V was cut back by 0 bases and J by 0 bases. CDR3 residues: CASSEAGRGLSSYEQYF. The CDR3 DNA is TGTGCCAGCAGTGAAGCGGGGAGGGGCCTTTCCTCCTACGAGCAGTACTTC. The variable domain in full, with the rest retrieved from reference TRBV2 and TRBJ2-7, is EPEVTQTPSHQVTQMGQEVILRCVPISNHLYFYWYRQILGQKVEFLVSFYNNEISEKSEIFDDQFSVERPDGSNFTLKIRSTKLEDSAMYFCASSEAGRGLSSYEQYFGPGTRLTVT.

The V and J genes are TRBV6-2 or TRBV6-3 and TRBJ1-1; D unresolved. Germline CDR1 MNHEY, CDR2 SVGEGT. The CDR3 extends over 14 amino acids. V was shortened by 4 bases and J by 0 bases, with 9 bases between the two germline ends. The CDR3: CASSSGNMNTEAFF. DNA of the CDR3: TGTGCCAGCAGTTCGGGGAATATGAACACTGAAGCTTTCTTT.

This rearrangement joins TRBV3-1 (or the pseudogene TRBV3-2) to TRBJ1-1; D might be TRBD1 (6 bases). The V end lost 5 bases, the J end lost 5 bases, and 18 bases lay between the germline ends. The CDR3 runs 15 residues. Germline assignment: CDR1 LGHDT and CDR2 YNNKEL (reference sequence). CDR3 sequence reads: CASSLGGGARTEAFF. Here the CDR3 DNA reads TGTGCCAGCAGCTTGGGCGGGGGGGCGCGGACTGAAGCTTTCTTT.

The chain employs TRBV2 and TRBJ1-3; D remains ambiguous. V gave up 4 bases and J gave up 0 bases, with 4 bases separating them. This CDR3 spans 13 amino acids. The germline CDR1 and CDR2 sequences are SNHLY and FYNNEI. CDR3 sequence (DNA): TGTGCCAGCAGTGCAAACTCTGGAAACACCATATATTTT. Encoded protein: CASSANSGNTIYF.

The chain's CDR3 is CASRLAGGADTQYF. In nucleotides, the CDR3 is TGTGCCAGCAGGTTAGCGGGAGGAGCCGATACGCAGTATTTT. The chain has TRBV6-5 and TRBJ2-3; 10 nucleotides match TRBD2. Germline values: CDR1 MNHEY, CDR2 SVGAGI. The CDR3 extends over 14 amino acids. J was trimmed by 6 bases and V by 6 bases; bases with no gene match: 6.

Worth noting for this clone: The DNA is left out, because the CDR3 cannot be placed on it with certainty; the CDR3 is given as TCRdb lists it. J is TRBJ2-2 and V is TRBV9; the table gives TRBD2 as D, unverified against the DNA. Ends included, the CDR3 has 15 residues. Germline assignment: CDR1 SGDLS and CDR2 YYNGEE. The chain's CDR3 is CASSPTSGAPGSCFF.

The chain uses TRBV7-8 and TRBJ1-1; D is uncertain. The CDR3 is made up of 12 amino acids. CDR1 and CDR2 from the germline V gene are SGHVS and FQNEAQ. The V end was cut by 1 base, the J end by 5 bases, with 5 bases between. This CDR3 reads CASSLVHTEAFF. The CDR3 coding sequence is TGTGCCAGCAGCTTAGTCCATACTGAAGCTTTCTTT.

Turning to this clone: The sample contains more than one DNA sequence encoding this CDR3. The chain employs TRBV18 and TRBJ2-2; a weak D match, TRBD2 (5 bases). The CDR3 runs 13 residues. Trimming left V 3 bases short and J 5 bases short, with 7 bases between. Germline lookup yields CDR1 KGHSH and CDR2 LQKENI. As DNA, the CDR3 is TGTGCCAGCTCACCCCGCGGGACCGGGGAGCTGTTTTTT. Residues: CASSPRGTGELFF.

CDR3 region: CAIRGGGLNTGELFF. The DNA for the CDR3 is TGTGCCATCAGGGGCGGGGGGCTGAACACCGGGGAGCTGTTTTTT. This sequence joins TRBV10-3 and TRBJ2-2; 8 bases agree with TRBD2. Trimming at V came to 6 bases and at J to 1 base, leaving 4 bases not matched to a gene. The germline V gene encodes CDR1 ENHRY and CDR2 SYGVKD. The CDR3 is 15 amino acids.

In DNA, the CDR3 is TGCGCCAGCGGTAATACCAGGGGGGATGAAAAACTGTTTTTT. It translates to CASGNTRGDEKLFF. The chain joins TRBV5-1 to TRBJ1-4, with 7 nucleotides matching TRBD1. Trimming at V came to 7 bases and at J to 6 bases, leaving 9 bases not matched to a gene. Looked up from germline, CDR1 is SGHRS and CDR2 is YFSETQ. The CDR3 has 14 residues.

The chain recombines TRBV4-1 with TRBJ2-7; D is uncertain. V dropped 1 base and J dropped 2 bases, with 9 bases sitting between them. CDR3 size: 14 residues. The V gene's germline CDR1 is MGHRA and CDR2 YSYEKL. The CDR3 here is CASSQAILAYEQYF. The CDR3 DNA reads TGCGCCAGCAGCCAAGCCATTCTCGCCTACGAGCAGTACTTC.

The chain carries TRBV7-8 and TRBJ2-1, with D perhaps matching TRBD1 or TRBD2 (6 bases each). Trimming stripped 6 bases from V and 0 bases from J, with 15 bases between. The CDR3 length is 16 residues. Germline V CDR1 and CDR2: SGHVS, FQNEAQ. The CDR3 loop is CASRRGGLASYNEQFF. The DNA of the CDR3 is TGTGCCAGCAGACGAGGGGGACTGGCCTCCTACAATGAGCAGTTCTTC.

DNA for the CDR3: TGTGCCAGCAGCGTAGCGCTGGCGGGAGGCGACAATGAGCAGTTCTTC. This codes for CASSVALAGGDNEQFF. The J gene is TRBJ2-1, the V gene TRBV9, with 8 bases identical to TRBD2. The CDR3 is made up of 16 amino acids. Germline loops: CDR1 SGDLS, CDR2 YYNGEE. The V segment lost 0 bases and the J segment 5 bases; nucleotides outside the gene matches: 7.

The CDR3 nucleotides read TGTGCCAGCAGCTTAACGTCGGGGGGGAACACTGAAGCTTTCTTT. It is translated as CASSLTSGGNTEAFF. V gene TRBV7-3 combines with J gene TRBJ1-1; possibly TRBD1 for D (5 bases). This CDR3 has 15 amino acids. CDR1 and CDR2 (germline): SGHTA, FQGTGA. V shed 0 bases and J shed 1 base, with 9 bases lying between them.